This T cell receptor (beta chain) was sequenced during a study of CD8+CD57+ T cells in acquired aplastic anemia. Genomic DNA served as template for TCR beta VDJ and CDR3 profiling. TCRdb recomputed calls from the reads with MiXCR, one row per CDR3 protein. The sample shows about 160,000 distinct CDR3 sequences, 40% to 55% of them seen only once. By flow cytometry, patients selected for sequencing had shown an expansion of CD8+CD57+ cells. The germline gives CDR1 LNHDA, CDR2 SQIVND (reference sequence). Trimming took off 4 bases at V and 1 base at J, with 10 bases between the two ends. This CDR3 has 14 amino acids.

The sequence derives from a human donor with aplastic anemia. V and J are TRBV19 and TRBJ1-1; no definite D call. Sequencing was done on a sample of sorted CD4+, CD8+, or CD8+CD57+ T cells (not recorded which) from PBMCs. This CDR3 reads CASSSYDGNTEAFF. Written as DNA, the CDR3 is TGTGCCAGTAGTAGTTACGACGGGAACACTGAAGCTTTCTTT.